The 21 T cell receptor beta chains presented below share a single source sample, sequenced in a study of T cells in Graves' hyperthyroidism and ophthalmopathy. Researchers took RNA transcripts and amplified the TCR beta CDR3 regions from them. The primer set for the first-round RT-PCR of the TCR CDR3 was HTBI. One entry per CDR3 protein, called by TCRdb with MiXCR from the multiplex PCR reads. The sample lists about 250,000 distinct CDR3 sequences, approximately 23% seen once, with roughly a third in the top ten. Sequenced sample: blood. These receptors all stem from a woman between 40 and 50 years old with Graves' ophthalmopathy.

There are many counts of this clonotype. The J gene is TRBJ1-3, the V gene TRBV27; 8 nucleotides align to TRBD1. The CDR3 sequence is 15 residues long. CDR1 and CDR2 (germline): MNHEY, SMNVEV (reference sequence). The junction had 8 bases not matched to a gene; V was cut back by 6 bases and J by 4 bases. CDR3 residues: CASRADRVRGNTIYF. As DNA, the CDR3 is TGTGCCAGCAGGGCGGACAGGGTTCGCGGAAACACCATATATTTT.

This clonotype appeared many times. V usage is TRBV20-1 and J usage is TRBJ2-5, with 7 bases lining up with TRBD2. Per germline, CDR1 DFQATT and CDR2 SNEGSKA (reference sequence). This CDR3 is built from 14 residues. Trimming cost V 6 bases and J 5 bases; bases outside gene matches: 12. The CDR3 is CSALQTGGTETQYF. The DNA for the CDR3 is TGCAGTGCCCTACAAACGGGGGGAACGGAGACCCAGTACTTC.

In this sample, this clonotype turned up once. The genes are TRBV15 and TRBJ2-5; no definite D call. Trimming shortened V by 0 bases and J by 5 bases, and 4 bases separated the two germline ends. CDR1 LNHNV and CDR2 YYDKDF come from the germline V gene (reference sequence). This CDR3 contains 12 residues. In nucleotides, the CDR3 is TGTGCCACCAGCAGAGATAGGGAGACCCAGTACTTC. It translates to CATSRDRETQYF.

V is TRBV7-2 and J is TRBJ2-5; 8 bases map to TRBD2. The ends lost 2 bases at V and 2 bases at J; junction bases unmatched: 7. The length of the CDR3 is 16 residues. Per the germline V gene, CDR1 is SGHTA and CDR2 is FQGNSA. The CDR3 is CASSLSPGLGQETQYF. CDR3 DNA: TGTGCCAGCAGCTTATCCCCGGGACTAGGGCAAGAGACCCAGTACTTC.

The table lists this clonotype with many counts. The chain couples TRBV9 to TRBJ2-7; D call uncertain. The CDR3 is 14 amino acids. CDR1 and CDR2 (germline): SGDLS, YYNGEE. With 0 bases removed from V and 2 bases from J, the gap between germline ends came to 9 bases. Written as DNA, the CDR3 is TGTGCCAGCAGCGTAGAGCCGATAGCCTACGAGCAGTACTTC. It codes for CASSVEPIAYEQYF.

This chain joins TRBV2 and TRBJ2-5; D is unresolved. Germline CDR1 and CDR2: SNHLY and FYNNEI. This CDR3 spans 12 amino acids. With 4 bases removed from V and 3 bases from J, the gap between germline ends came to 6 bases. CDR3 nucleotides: TGTGCCAGCAGTGTTTCGAAAGAGACCCAGTACTTC. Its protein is CASSVSKETQYF.

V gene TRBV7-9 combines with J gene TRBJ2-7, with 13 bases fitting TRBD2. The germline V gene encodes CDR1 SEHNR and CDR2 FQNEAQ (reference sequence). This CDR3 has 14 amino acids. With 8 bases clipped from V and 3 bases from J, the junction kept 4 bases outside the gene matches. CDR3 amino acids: CASQRTSGSYEQYF. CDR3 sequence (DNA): TGTGCCAGCCAGAGGACTAGCGGGAGCTACGAGCAGTACTTC.

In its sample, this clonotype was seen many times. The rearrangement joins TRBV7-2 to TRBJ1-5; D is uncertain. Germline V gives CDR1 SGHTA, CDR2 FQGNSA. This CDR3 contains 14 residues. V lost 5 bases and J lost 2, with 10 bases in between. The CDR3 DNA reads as TGTGCCAGCAGCCCCACGAGGGGCAATCAGCCCCAGCATTTT. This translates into CASSPTRGNQPQHF.

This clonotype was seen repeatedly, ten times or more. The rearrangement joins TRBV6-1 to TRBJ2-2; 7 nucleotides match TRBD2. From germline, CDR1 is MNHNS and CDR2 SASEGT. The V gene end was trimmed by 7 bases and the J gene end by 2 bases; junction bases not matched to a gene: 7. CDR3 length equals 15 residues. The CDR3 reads CASIGLAVNTGELFF. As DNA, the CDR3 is TGTGCCAGCATAGGTCTAGCGGTAAACACCGGGGAGCTGTTTTTT.

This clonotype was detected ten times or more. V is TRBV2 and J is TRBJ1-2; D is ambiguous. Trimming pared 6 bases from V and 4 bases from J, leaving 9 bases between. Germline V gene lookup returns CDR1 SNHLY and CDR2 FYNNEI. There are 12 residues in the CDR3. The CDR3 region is CASRGNLYGYTF. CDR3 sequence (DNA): TGTGCCAGCAGGGGGAACCTCTATGGCTACACCTTC.

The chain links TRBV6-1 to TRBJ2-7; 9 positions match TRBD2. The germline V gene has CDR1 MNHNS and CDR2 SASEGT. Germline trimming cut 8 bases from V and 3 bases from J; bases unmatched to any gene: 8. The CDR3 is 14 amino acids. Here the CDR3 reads CASALTSGLYEQYF. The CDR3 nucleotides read TGTGCCAGCGCCTTGACTAGCGGCCTCTACGAGCAGTACTTC.

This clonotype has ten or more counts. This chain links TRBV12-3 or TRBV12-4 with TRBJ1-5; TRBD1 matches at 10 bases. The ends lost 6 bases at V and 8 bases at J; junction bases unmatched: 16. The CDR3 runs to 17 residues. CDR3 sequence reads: CASSQGAVWTGGEPQHF. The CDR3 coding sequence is TGTGCCAGCAGCCAGGGGGCGGTTTGGACAGGGGGGGAGCCCCAGCATTTT.

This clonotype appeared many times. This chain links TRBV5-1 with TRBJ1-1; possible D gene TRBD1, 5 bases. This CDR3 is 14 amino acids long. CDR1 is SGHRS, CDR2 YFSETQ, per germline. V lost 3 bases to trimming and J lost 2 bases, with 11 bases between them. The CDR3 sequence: CASSSGRLNTEAFF. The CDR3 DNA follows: TGCGCCAGCAGCTCGGGACGGCTAAACACTGAAGCTTTCTTT.

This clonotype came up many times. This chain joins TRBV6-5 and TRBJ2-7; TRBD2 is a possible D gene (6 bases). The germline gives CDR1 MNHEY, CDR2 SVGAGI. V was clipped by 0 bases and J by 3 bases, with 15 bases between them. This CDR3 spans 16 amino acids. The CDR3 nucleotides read TGTGCCAGCAGTTACTCGTTACGGCGGCGGGGCTACGAGCAGTACTTC. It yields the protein CASSYSLRRRGYEQYF.

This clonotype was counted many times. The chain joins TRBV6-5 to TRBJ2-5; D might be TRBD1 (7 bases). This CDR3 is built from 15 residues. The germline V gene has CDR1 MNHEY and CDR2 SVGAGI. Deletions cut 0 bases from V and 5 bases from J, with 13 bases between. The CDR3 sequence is CASSYSSGGLETQYF. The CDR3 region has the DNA TGTGCCAGCAGTTACTCGTCAGGGGGGCTGGAGACCCAGTACTTC.

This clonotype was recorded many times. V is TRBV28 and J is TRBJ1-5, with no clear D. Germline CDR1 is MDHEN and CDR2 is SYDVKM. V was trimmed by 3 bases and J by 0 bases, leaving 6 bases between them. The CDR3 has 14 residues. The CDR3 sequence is CASSFFDSNQPQHF. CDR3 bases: TGTGCCAGCAGTTTCTTCGATAGCAATCAGCCCCAGCATTTT.

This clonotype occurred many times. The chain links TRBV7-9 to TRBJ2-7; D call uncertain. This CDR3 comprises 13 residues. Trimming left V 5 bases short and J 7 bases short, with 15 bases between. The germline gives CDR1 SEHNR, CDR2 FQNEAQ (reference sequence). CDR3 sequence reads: CASSQSPELEQYF. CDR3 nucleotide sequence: TGTGCCAGCAGCCAGAGCCCTGAATTGGAGCAGTACTTC.

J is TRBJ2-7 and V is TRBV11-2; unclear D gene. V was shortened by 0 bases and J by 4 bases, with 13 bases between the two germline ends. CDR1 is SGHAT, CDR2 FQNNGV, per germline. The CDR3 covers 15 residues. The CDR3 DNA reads TGTGCCAGCAGCTTAGAGGGGAAAGGGCATTACGAGCAGTACTTC. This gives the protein CASSLEGKGHYEQYF.

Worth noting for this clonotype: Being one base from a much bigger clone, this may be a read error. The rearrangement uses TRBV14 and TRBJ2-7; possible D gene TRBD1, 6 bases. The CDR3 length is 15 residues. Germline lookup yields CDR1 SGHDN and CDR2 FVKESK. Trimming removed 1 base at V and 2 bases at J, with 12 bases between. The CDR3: CASSQVSGDPYEQYF. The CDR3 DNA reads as TGTGCCAGCAGCCAAGTGTCAGGGGACCCCTACGAGCAGTACTTC.

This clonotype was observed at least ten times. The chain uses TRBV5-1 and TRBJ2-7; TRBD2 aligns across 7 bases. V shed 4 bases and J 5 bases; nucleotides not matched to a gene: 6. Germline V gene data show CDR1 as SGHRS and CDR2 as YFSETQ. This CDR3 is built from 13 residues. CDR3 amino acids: CASSPPGRDEQYF. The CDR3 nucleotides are TGCGCCAGCAGCCCGCCGGGGAGGGACGAGCAGTACTTC. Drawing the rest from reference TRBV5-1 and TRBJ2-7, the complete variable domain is KAGVTQTPRYLIKTRGQQVTLSCSPISGHRSVSWYQQTPGQGLQFLFEYFSETQRNKGNFPGRFSGRQFSNSRSEMNVSTLELGDSALYLCASSPPGRDEQYFGPGTRLTVT.

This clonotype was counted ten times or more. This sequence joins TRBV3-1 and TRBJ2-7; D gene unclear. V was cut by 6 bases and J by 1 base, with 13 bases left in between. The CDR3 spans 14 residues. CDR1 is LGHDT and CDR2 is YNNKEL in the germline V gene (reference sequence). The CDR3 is CASSATVSSYEQYF. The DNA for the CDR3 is TGTGCCAGCAGTGCCACAGTATCTTCCTACGAGCAGTACTTC.